The clone carrying this T cell receptor (beta chain) was seen more than once but under ten times. The target antigen is unknown. Trimming cost V 0 bases and J 0 bases; bases outside gene matches: 9. This CDR3 contains 19 residues. Germline assignment: CDR1 SEHNR and CDR2 FQNEAQ (reference sequence). TCRalpha and TCRbeta libraries used 5'RACE with constant-segment primers and UMIs. One entry per CDR3 protein, called by TCRdb with MiXCR from the 5' RACE reads. Altogether about 350,000 distinct CDR3 sequences are present, 25% to 30% being singletons, with the ten largest covering 13%. The source of the sample is a study of T-cell memory formation after mild COVID-19. At the level of the study: Each donor largely had its own TCR clusters. Study-wide results and caveats: CD4+ contracting clones lay mainly in CM and EM, CD8+ ones in EMRA. Clones contracting across day 15 to 85 had a balanced CD4/CD8 profile; later expanding clones leaned CD4+.

The sample comprised PBMCs or a T cell subset sorted from them (not recorded which). The sequence derives from an adult woman who had mild COVID-19 (a few samples of this study predate the infection). Cell type and time point are not known. This chain uses TRBV7-9 with TRBJ1-5; the match to TRBD1 covers 9 bases. The CDR3 is CASSLARPGQGDSNQPQHF. In DNA form, the CDR3 reads TGTGCCAGCAGCTTAGCCCGACCGGGACAGGGAGATAGCAATCAGCCCCAGCATTTT.